The TCR beta chain described here comes from a study of graft-versus-host responses after intestinal transplantation. Assay: immunoSEQ multiplex PCR; the TCRdb copy retains only in-frame clones and omits some. The sample lists 10,000 or so clones, about 27% seen once, with about 3.5% in the top ten. CDR1 is MNHEY and CDR2 is SVGAGI in the germline V gene. The V and J ends lost 5 bases and 4 bases, in that order; junction bases with no gene match: 11. The CDR3 loop spans 15 amino acids. This clone has more than one count but fewer than ten. The material was alloreactive CD4+ T cells from a mixed lymphocyte reaction culture, obtained before intestinal transplant. Described subset: CFSE-low proliferating T cells sorted from approximately 6-day pre-transplant mixed lymphocyte reaction (GvH or HvG direction). The sequence came from a human patient who received an intestinal transplant. V usage is TRBV6-5 and J usage is TRBJ2-7; 7 bases are a match to TRBD1. Written as DNA, the CDR3 is TGTGCCAGCAGTCTCGCCGGGACAGCTCCATACGAGCAGTACTTC. It translates to CASSLAGTAPYEQYF.